This T cell receptor beta chain was documented in a study of vaccination and CD4 T cells after COVID-19. Study in general: At a median 72 days (range 14 to 241) after dose two, post-vaccine samples were obtained.

The CDR3 is made up of 15 amino acids. Germline CDR1 is SGHTA and CDR2 is FQGNSA. V lost 5 bases to trimming and J lost 3 bases, with 17 bases between them. Cultured CD4+ T cell DNA was sequenced using the Oncomine TCR Beta short-read assay. The genomic DNA was obtained from cultured CD4+ T cells by extraction with the QIAamp micro DNA kit. One entry per CDR3 protein, called by TCRdb with MiXCR from the PCR reads. This table holds tens of thousands of distinct CDR3 sequences, approximately 32% found once. This clonotype has a handful of counts. Its antigen is unknown. Findings of the study overall: The study found median SARS-CoV-2-reactive clonotypes rising from approximately 21 to 38, not significantly. Investigators enrolled relatively few convalescent patients and included no early post-infection timepoints.

Documented time point: late sampling 161 to 241 days after vaccination in a few convalescent patients. Treatment here: roughly ten-day PBMC culture with coronavirus spike peptide pools or control peptides (ViraFEST assay). This rearrangement joins TRBV7-2 to TRBJ2-7, with TRBD2 as a possible D gene (5 bases). Sequencing used CD4+ T cells from blood, cultured in vitro, obtained about 7 months after SARS-CoV-2 vaccination. This receptor was obtained from a human donor who had recovered from COVID-19. The DNA of the CDR3 is TGTGCCAGCAGCCCAATGAGGGCAGGTCTCTACGAGCAGTACTTC. It yields the protein CASSPMRAGLYEQYF. Looking up the rest from reference TRBV7-2 and TRBJ2-7 gives the full variable domain: GAGVSQSPSNKVTEKGKDVELRCDPISGHTALYWYRQSLGQGLEFLIYFQGNSAPDKSGLPSDRFSAERTGGSVSTLTIQRTQQEDSAVYLCASSPMRAGLYEQYFGPGTRLTVT.